These 8 T cell receptor beta chains share one sample of origin, sequenced in a study of blood T cell repertoires in COVID-19. Data came from immunoSEQ multiplex PCR; TCRdb stores just in-frame clones and leaves some out. Among a few hundred thousand clones, 85% to 90% were seen once, and the ten largest hold roughly 2%. The sample consisted of peripheral blood. All receptors derive from a woman in her sixties with COVID-19, enrolled during active disease.

The rearrangement uses TRBV3-1 (or the pseudogene TRBV3-2) and TRBJ2-7, with 8 bases fitting TRBD2. The V and J ends lost 4 bases and 0 bases, in that order; junction bases with no gene match: 2. Germline assignment: CDR1 LGHDT and CDR2 YNNKEL (reference sequence). The CDR3 covers 14 residues. The CDR3 DNA is TGTGCCAGCAGCCTTAGCGGGGACTCCTACGAGCAGTACTTC. This sequence encodes CASSLSGDSYEQYF.

The chain is built from TRBV19 and TRBJ1-2, with D possibly TRBD1 on 5 matching bases. V lost 3 bases to trimming and J lost 6 bases, with 14 bases between them. This CDR3 comprises 14 residues. The germline CDR1 and CDR2 sequences are LNHDA and SQIVND (reference sequence). In DNA, the CDR3 is TGTGCCAGTAGTATCCTCCAGGGCGGAAATGGCTACACCTTC. It specifies CASSILQGGNGYTF.

This rearrangement joins TRBV18 to TRBJ1-1, with TRBD1 matching 9 bases. This CDR3 is built from 15 residues. Looked up from germline, CDR1 is KGHSH and CDR2 is LQKENI. V trimming: 3 bases; J trimming: 3 bases; junction bases outside the gene matches: 5. CDR3 residues: CASSPRGQGYTEAFF. The CDR3 DNA is TGTGCCAGCTCACCGCGGGGACAGGGATACACTGAAGCTTTCTTT.

The chain has TRBV29-1 and TRBJ2-3, with 8 bases identical to TRBD1. J gave up 0 bases and V 4 bases, and 3 bases lay outside the gene matches. There are 14 residues in the CDR3. Looked up from germline, CDR1 is SQVTM and CDR2 is ANQGSEA. CDR3 sequence reads: CSVADRASTDTQYF. The CDR3 DNA reads TGCAGCGTTGCGGACAGGGCCAGCACAGATACGCAGTATTTT.

This chain links TRBV5-6 with TRBJ1-1; 7 bases are a match to TRBD1. The CDR3 has 15 residues. The germline CDR1 and CDR2 sequences are SGHDT and YYEEEE. V trimming: 0 bases; J trimming: 3 bases; junction bases outside the gene matches: 5. The CDR3 nucleotides are TGTGCCAGCAGCTTGGCTAGGCAGGGGGACACTGAAGCTTTCTTT. It translates to CASSLARQGDTEAFF.

This clone was detected once. V and J are TRBV18 and TRBJ2-5, with 7 nucleotides matching TRBD1. J lost 1 base, V lost 3 bases, and 2 bases had no gene match. CDR3 length: 14 amino acids. CDR1 is KGHSH and CDR2 is LQKENI in the germline V gene. The CDR3 loop is CASSPTGLQETQYF. The CDR3 DNA sequence: TGTGCCAGCTCACCGACAGGGCTCCAAGAGACCCAGTACTTC. The full variable domain, rest sourced from reference TRBV18 and TRBJ2-5, is NAGVMQNPRHLVRRRGQEARLRCSPMKGHSHVYWYRQLPEEGLKFMVYLQKENIIDESGMPKERFSAEFPKEGPSILRIQQVVRGDSAAYFCASSPTGLQETQYFGPGTRLLVL.

This clone occurred a few times. V gene TRBV27 combines with J gene TRBJ1-4; a possible D gene is TRBD1 (6 bases). The V gene lost 4 bases and the J gene lost 8 bases, with 26 bases spanning the gap. The CDR3 is 18 residues long. Germline lookup yields CDR1 MNHEY and CDR2 SMNVEV (reference sequence). This CDR3 reads CASSSETGFPRSGEKLFF. Written as DNA, the CDR3 is TGTGCCAGCAGTTCCGAAACAGGGTTTCCCCGAAGTGGCGAAAAACTGTTTTTT.

This sequence joins TRBV19 and TRBJ1-1; D gene unclear. The germline V gene encodes CDR1 LNHDA and CDR2 SQIVND (reference sequence). This CDR3 region has 14 residues. V lost 3 bases and J 2 bases, leaving 10 bases between the germline ends. This CDR3 reads CASSMGISNTEAFF. The CDR3 DNA is TGTGCCAGTAGTATGGGCATCTCCAACACTGAAGCTTTCTTT.